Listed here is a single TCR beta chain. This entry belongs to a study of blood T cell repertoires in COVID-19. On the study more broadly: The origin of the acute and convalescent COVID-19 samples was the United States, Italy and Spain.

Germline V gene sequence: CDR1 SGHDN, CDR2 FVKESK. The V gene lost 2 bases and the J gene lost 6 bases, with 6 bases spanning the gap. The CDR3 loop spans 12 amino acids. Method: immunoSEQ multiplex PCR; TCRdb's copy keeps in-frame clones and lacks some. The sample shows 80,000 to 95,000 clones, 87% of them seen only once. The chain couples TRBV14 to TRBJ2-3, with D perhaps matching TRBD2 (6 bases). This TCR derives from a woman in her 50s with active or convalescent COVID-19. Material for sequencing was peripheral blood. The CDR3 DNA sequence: TGTGCCAGCAGCCAAAGCGGGGATACGCAGTATTTT. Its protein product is CASSQSGDTQYF.